This passage covers 2 T cell receptor beta chains from one sample sequenced in a study of blood T cell repertoires in COVID-19 (TCRdb year 2020). Library method: the immunoSEQ multiplex PCR assay. As stored in TCRdb, this immuneACCESS dataset retains in-frame rearrangements with V and J assigned. A fraction of the clones does not appear; measured against another copy, unresolved V genes explain less than half of the discrepancy, and the remainder lacks a known reason. Here the sample has fewer than 100,000 clones; 88% occur a single time. Jointly, the top ten make up 45% of the sample. The material sequenced was peripheral blood. These receptors originate from a human donor in a cohort sampled during active COVID-19.

The chain joins TRBV3-1 (or the pseudogene TRBV3-2) to TRBJ2-1; 10 bases line up with TRBD2. CDR1 is LGHDT and CDR2 is YNNKEL in the germline V gene (reference sequence). The CDR3 totals 14 residues. With V trimmed by 4 bases and J by 9 bases, 6 bases remained unmatched. As DNA, the CDR3 is TGTGCCAGCAGCCGTCTAGCGGGGGCCGGTGAGCAGTTCTTC. Its protein product is CASSRLAGAGEQFF.

The chain links TRBV7-2 to TRBJ1-2; possibly TRBD1 for D (5 bases). Germline loops: CDR1 SGHTA, CDR2 FQGNSA. V lost 3 bases and J 3 bases, leaving 14 bases between the germline ends. The CDR3 extends over 15 amino acids. The CDR3 loop is CASSFADRTYYGYTF. The CDR3 DNA reads TGTGCCAGCAGCTTTGCTGACAGAACCTACTATGGCTACACCTTC.